The following is a T cell receptor beta chain sequence with its context. Its antigen is unidentified. The sample originates from a study of CD4 T cells in relation to SARS-CoV-2 and coronaviruses. Produced via immunoSEQ multiplex PCR; TCRdb's table is partial and in-frame only. The sample holds roughly 19,000 clones, 78% seen once. Before the COVID-19 pandemic, during about 2011-2019, CD4+ T cells were taken from unexposed donors. CD4+ T cells were isolated from the cells after about ten days of culture. The CDR3 is made up of 14 amino acids. The trim removed 1 base at V and 7 bases at J, leaving 2 bases unmatched. Looked up from germline, CDR1 is SNHLY and CDR2 is FYNNEI.

The sample taken for sequencing was CD4+ T cells from PBMCs, cultured in vitro. The sequence was collected from a human donor in good health. The chain has TRBV2 and TRBJ2-1; TRBD2 aligns across 9 bases. CDR3 amino acids: CASSEGREGNEQFF. Here the CDR3 DNA reads TGTGCCAGCAGTGAAGGGCGGGAGGGTAATGAGCAGTTCTTC.